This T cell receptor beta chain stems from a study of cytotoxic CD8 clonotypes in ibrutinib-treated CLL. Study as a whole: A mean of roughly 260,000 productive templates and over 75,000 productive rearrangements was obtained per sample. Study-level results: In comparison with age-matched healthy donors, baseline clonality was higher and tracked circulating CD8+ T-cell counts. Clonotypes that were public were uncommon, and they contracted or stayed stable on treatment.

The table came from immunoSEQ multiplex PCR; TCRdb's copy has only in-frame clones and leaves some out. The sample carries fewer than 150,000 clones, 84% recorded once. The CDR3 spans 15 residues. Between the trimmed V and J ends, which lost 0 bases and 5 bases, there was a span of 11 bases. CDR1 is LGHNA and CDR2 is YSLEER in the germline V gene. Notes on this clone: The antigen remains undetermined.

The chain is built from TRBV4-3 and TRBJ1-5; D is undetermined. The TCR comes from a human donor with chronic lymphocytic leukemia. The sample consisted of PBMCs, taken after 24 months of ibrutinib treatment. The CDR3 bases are TGCGCCAGCAGCCAAGATGGGTTGCGGGATCAGCCCCAGCATTTT. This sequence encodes CASSQDGLRDQPQHF.